The rows below give T cell receptor beta chains drawn from one sample of a study of technical replicates of blood from several donors. The protocol was immunoSEQ multiplex PCR, while the TCRdb copy is restricted to in-frame clones and leaves out a portion. This table holds around 80,000 clones, roughly 90% found once. Sequencing input: T cells isolated from PBMCs. These receptors originate from a human donor in good health. Each CDR3 is given with its conserved first and last residue. The D gene is left open where the match is weak. Clone size is given for some rows only: seen once, a few or many times, or a class if the clone is expanded.

DNA: TGTGCCAGCAGTACCCTCACAGTTGGCGATGGCTACACCTTC
CDR3: CASSTLTVGDGYTF
J: TRBJ1-2
size: .
V: TRBV5-4
D: .

DNA: TGTGCCAGCAGCTTGGGGGGCATGTCTGACGAGCAGTACTTC
CDR3: CASSLGGMSDEQYF
J: TRBJ2-7
size: .
V: TRBV5-4
D: .

DNA: TGTGCCAGCAGAGACAATAGCGAGTTCTACGAGCAGTACTTC
CDR3: CASRDNSEFYEQYF
J: TRBJ2-7
size: .
V: TRBV28
D: .

DNA: TGTGCCAGCTCACCAACAGCGGCAAACACTGAAGCTTTCTTT
CDR3: CASSPTAANTEAFF
J: TRBJ1-1
size: .
V: TRBV18
D: .

DNA: TGTGCCAGCAGCTTACCCGGGACAGGGATCTACGAGCAGTACTTC
CDR3: CASSLPGTGIYEQYF
J: TRBJ2-7
size: .
V: TRBV5-4
D: TRBD1

DNA: TGTGCCAGCAGTGAAGCGCATGACAGGGGCTCCTACGAGCAGTACTTC
CDR3: CASSEAHDRGSYEQYF
J: TRBJ2-7
size: .
V: TRBV2
D: TRBD1

DNA: TGTGCCTGGAGTGTAGGAGGCAGCAGCTACGAGCAGTACTTC
CDR3: CAWSVGGSSYEQYF
J: TRBJ2-7
size: .
V: TRBV30
D: .

DNA: TGTGCCAGCAGCTTAGGGCTAGTTAGCCTCGTCTTC
CDR3: CASSLGLVSLVF
J: TRBJ2-1
size: .
V: TRBV11-3
D: .

DNA: TGTGCCAGCAGCCAAGATTGGGGGGATACAAGTCAGCCCCAGCATTTT
CDR3: CASSQDWGDTSQPQHF
J: TRBJ1-5
size: .
V: TRBV4-2
D: .

DNA: TGTGCCAGCAGCTTAGCTATTTTTGGGGGGGTCGGAAACACCATATATTTT
CDR3: CASSLAIFGGVGNTIYF
J: TRBJ1-3
size: .
V: TRBV7-6
D: .

DNA: TGTGCCAGTAGTATTGCGGGCAGGAACACTGAAGCTTTCTTT
CDR3: CASSIAGRNTEAFF
J: TRBJ1-1
size: once
V: TRBV19
D: .

DNA: TGTGCCAGCAGCGTAGCTCTGCGGGAGGGCCGGGATACGCAGTATTTT
CDR3: CASSVALREGRDTQYF
J: TRBJ2-3
size: .
V: TRBV9
D: TRBD2

DNA: TGTGCCAGCAGCGTAGGCTGGGCTAAGGGGGAGCAGTACTTC
CDR3: CASSVGWAKGEQYF
J: TRBJ2-7
size: .
V: TRBV9
D: .

DNA: TGTGCCAGCAGCGTCGGGGTTCTAGCGGGGGACAATGAGCAGTTCTTC
CDR3: CASSVGVLAGDNEQFF
J: TRBJ2-1
size: .
V: TRBV9
D: TRBD2

DNA: TGTGCCAGCGGACAGAGAGGGGTGGTCGGCTACACCTTC
CDR3: CASGQRGVVGYTF
J: TRBJ1-2
size: .
V: TRBV9
D: .

DNA: TGTGCCAGCAGCTTGGACTCAACCGGGGAGCTGTTTTTT
CDR3: CASSLDSTGELFF
J: TRBJ2-2
size: .
V: TRBV7-9
D: .

DNA: TGTGCCAGCAGTTTGACCAGGGAGGTTTGGGGCTACACCTTC
CDR3: CASSLTREVWGYTF
J: TRBJ1-2
size: .
V: TRBV27
D: .

DNA: TGTGCCAGCAGTAAGGGGGGGGGCACCTCTATGGGCTACACCTTC
CDR3: CASSKGGGTSMGYTF
J: TRBJ1-2
size: .
V: TRBV7-2
D: .

DNA: TGTGCCTTAGAGCGGTTTGACAATGAGCAGTTCTTC
CDR3: CALERFDNEQFF
J: TRBJ2-1
size: .
V: TRBV7-9
D: .

DNA: TGTGCCAGCAGCACCTCAAGCGGGAGTGGATCCTACAATGAGCAGTTCTTC
CDR3: CASSTSSGSGSYNEQFF
J: TRBJ2-1
size: few
V: TRBV7-9
D: TRBD2

DNA: TGTGCCAGCAAAGGGGTAAATATGAACACTGAAGCTTTCTTT
CDR3: CASKGVNMNTEAFF
J: TRBJ1-1
size: .
V: TRBV5-6
D: .

DNA: TGTGCCAGCAGCTCCGGGACTGGAGGAAACATTCAGTACTTC
CDR3: CASSSGTGGNIQYF
J: TRBJ2-4
size: .
V: TRBV7-3
D: .

DNA: TGTGCCAGCAGTTTAAGTCTCGAAGGAGACACAGATACGCAGTATTTT
CDR3: CASSLSLEGDTDTQYF
J: TRBJ2-3
size: once
V: TRBV27
D: .

DNA: TGTGCCAGCGGAGCCACAGGCTCTGGAAACACCATATATTTT
CDR3: CASGATGSGNTIYF
J: TRBJ1-3
size: .
V: TRBV27
D: .

DNA: TGTGCCCGATCCCGGCCCATTGTCAGACTAGCGGGAGGTGAGCAGTTCTTC
CDR3: CARSRPIVRLAGGEQFF
J: TRBJ2-1
size: once
V: TRBV30
D: TRBD2

DNA: TGTGCCAGCAGCGCGGACTTTGTGGTGGGAGGCACCGGGGAGCTGTTTTTT
CDR3: CASSADFVVGGTGELFF
J: TRBJ2-2
size: once
V: TRBV9
D: .

DNA: TGTGCCAGCAGCCAAGCGGGGGACGGCTATGGCTACACCTTC
CDR3: CASSQAGDGYGYTF
J: TRBJ1-2
size: few
V: TRBV4-2
D: .

DNA: TGTGCCACCAGCAGAGAGTGGGGACTAGCGGCATACAATGAGCAGTTCTTC
CDR3: CATSREWGLAAYNEQFF
J: TRBJ2-1
size: .
V: TRBV15
D: TRBD2

DNA: TGTGCCAGCAGCCAGAGTGGACAGGGACAGACCCAGTACTTC
CDR3: CASSQSGQGQTQYF
J: TRBJ2-5
size: once
V: TRBV7-8
D: TRBD1

DNA: TGTGCCAGCAGCTCAATTCTAGCGAGAGACGCGAGGGAGTTCTTC
CDR3: CASSSILARDAREFF
J: TRBJ2-1
size: .
V: TRBV7-2
D: .

DNA: TGTGCCAGCAGCCAAACAGGGGGCTTCACTGAAGCTTTCTTT
CDR3: CASSQTGGFTEAFF
J: TRBJ1-1
size: .
V: TRBV4-2
D: TRBD1

DNA: TGTGCCAGCAGGTTACTTGTAGATACGCAGTATTTT
CDR3: CASRLLVDTQYF
J: TRBJ2-3
size: .
V: TRBV7-9
D: .

DNA: TGTGCCAGCAGCTCGTCCGGACAGAAAAATTATGGCTACACCTTC
CDR3: CASSSSGQKNYGYTF
J: TRBJ1-2
size: .
V: TRBV11-3
D: .

DNA: TGTGCCAGCAGCCGACACGGTACGAACACCGGGGAGCTGTTTTTT
CDR3: CASSRHGTNTGELFF
J: TRBJ2-2
size: once
V: TRBV11-3
D: .

DNA: TGTGCCAGCAGTTACTTAGGGACAGGGGGCACTGAAGCTTTCTTT
CDR3: CASSYLGTGGTEAFF
J: TRBJ1-1
size: .
V: TRBV6-5
D: TRBD1